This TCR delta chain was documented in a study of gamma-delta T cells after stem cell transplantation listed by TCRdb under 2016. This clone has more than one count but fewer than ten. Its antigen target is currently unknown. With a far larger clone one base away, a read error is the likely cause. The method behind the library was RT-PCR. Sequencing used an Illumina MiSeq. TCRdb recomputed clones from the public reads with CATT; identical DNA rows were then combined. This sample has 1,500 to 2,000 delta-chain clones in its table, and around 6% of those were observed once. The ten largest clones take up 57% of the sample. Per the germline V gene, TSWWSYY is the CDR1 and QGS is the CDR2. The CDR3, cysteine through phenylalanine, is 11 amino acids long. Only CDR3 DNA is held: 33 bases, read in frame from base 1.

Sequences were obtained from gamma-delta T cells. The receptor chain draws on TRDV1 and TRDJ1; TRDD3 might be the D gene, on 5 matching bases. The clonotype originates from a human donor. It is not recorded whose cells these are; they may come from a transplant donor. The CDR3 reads CAPGNRDKLIF. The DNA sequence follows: TGTGCTCCTGGGAACCGCGATAAACTCATCTTT.